A single sample is the source of the 14 T cell receptor beta chains below, sequenced in a study of cytomegalovirus exposure and HLA in healthy donors. 13 Jbeta primers and 60 Vbeta primers were used for the PCR. Libraries were prepared by immunoSEQ multiplex PCR; TCRdb keeps only in-frame clonotypes and omits some of them. Here the sample spans 130,000 to 150,000 clones, roughly 80% being singletons. The sample taken for sequencing was PBMCs. Every receptor here comes from a woman aged 40 to 50 in good health and CMV-seropositive.

This clone showed up just a few times. V usage is TRBV19 and J usage is TRBJ2-1; D not resolved. CDR1 and CDR2 (germline): LNHDA, SQIVND (reference sequence). Trimming took 3 bases from V and 6 from J, leaving 12 bases between them. This CDR3 comprises 14 residues. For the CDR3, the DNA is TGTGCCAGTAGTATTGGTCTAGGTATCAATGAGCAGTTCTTC. It is translated as CASSIGLGINEQFF.

This clone was seen a single time. CDR3 amino acids: CASSSETSGSAGEQYF. The DNA for the CDR3 is TGTGCCAGCAGCTCCGAGACTAGCGGGAGTGCGGGCGAGCAGTACTTC. The chain uses TRBV7-6 and TRBJ2-5; 12 positions agree with TRBD2. The end of the DNA aligns better with TRBJ2-7, so the J call may be wrong. The CDR3 length is 16 residues. The germline V gene has CDR1 SGHVS and CDR2 FNYEAQ.

The chain links TRBV28 to TRBJ2-5, with D possibly TRBD2 on 8 matching bases. V lost 10 bases to trimming and J lost 2 bases, with 14 bases between them. The CDR3 loop spans 13 amino acids. Germline CDR1 is MDHEN and CDR2 is SYDVKM. The CDR3 sequence: CATGRDSQETQYF. CDR3 bases: TGTGCCACCGGGAGGGACAGTCAAGAGACCCAGTACTTC.

The rearrangement joins TRBV30 to TRBJ1-1, with D perhaps TRBD1 (6 bases). Germline V gene data show CDR1 as GTSNPN and CDR2 as SVGIG (reference sequence). This CDR3 contains 12 residues. Trimming cost V 4 bases and J 8 bases, with 14 bases left between them. CDR3 sequence reads: CAWKRGGREAFF. CDR3 nucleotide sequence: TGTGCCTGGAAGCGGGGGGGGCGCGAAGCTTTCTTT.

The V call is TRBV7-9, the J call TRBJ2-7; possibly TRBD2 for D (6 bases). This CDR3 region has 14 residues. CDR1 SEHNR and CDR2 FQNEAQ come from the germline V gene (reference sequence). V lost 5 bases and J lost 2, with 13 bases in between. The CDR3 region is CASSMRDGAYEQYF. CDR3 nucleotides: TGTGCCAGCAGCATGCGGGACGGCGCCTACGAGCAGTACTTC.

This clone was seen only a few times. This rearrangement joins TRBV10-2 to TRBJ1-1; a weak D match, TRBD1 (6 bases). Trimming stripped 6 bases from V and 6 bases from J, with 14 bases between. Germline V gene lookup returns CDR1 WSHSY and CDR2 SAAADI. This CDR3 has 13 amino acids. CDR3 in amino acids: CASRVQGRAEAFF. The CDR3 DNA reads as TGCGCCAGCAGAGTACAGGGTAGGGCTGAAGCTTTCTTT.

The V gene is TRBV9, the J gene TRBJ1-1; D is uncertain. CDR3 length: 16 residues. The ends were cut back, 3 bases at V and 1 base at J, with 16 bases in the middle. Germline lookup yields CDR1 SGDLS and CDR2 YYNGEE. CDR3: CASSAGKFGRNTEAFF. CDR3 nucleotide sequence: TGTGCCAGCAGCGCCGGGAAGTTCGGGAGGAACACTGAAGCTTTCTTT.

This clone was counted a few times. The chain combines TRBV7-3 with TRBJ1-1, with no clear D. Germline V gene sequence: CDR1 SGHTA, CDR2 FQGTGA. V lost 5 bases and J 5 bases, leaving 15 bases between the germline ends. The CDR3 totals 14 residues. The CDR3 DNA reads as TGTGCCAGCAGCCTGTCGGGAGGGAGTACTGAAGCTTTCTTT. This codes for CASSLSGGSTEAFF.

The rearrangement joins TRBV28 to TRBJ1-5; 7 bases fit TRBD1. After removal of 3 bases from V and 0 bases from J, the junction contained 2 bases not matched to a gene. The CDR3 runs to 15 residues. CDR1 and CDR2 (germline): MDHEN, SYDVKM. CDR3 sequence (DNA): TGTGCCAGCAGTTTGAACAGGGGTAGCAATCAGCCCCAGCATTTT. Translation: CASSLNRGSNQPQHF.

The chain combines TRBV7-2 with TRBJ2-7; D might be TRBD1 (6 bases). This CDR3 comprises 13 residues. V was clipped by 5 bases and J by 4 bases, with 12 bases between them. Germline V gene data show CDR1 as SGHTA and CDR2 as FQGNSA. CDR3 sequence reads: CASSRTGSYEQYF. The DNA of the CDR3 is TGTGCCAGCAGCCGAACAGGGTCGTACGAGCAGTACTTC. The full variable domain, completed using reference TRBV7-2 and TRBJ2-7, is GAGVSQSPSNKVTEKGKDVELRCDPISGHTALYWYRQSLGQGLEFLIYFQGNSAPDKSGLPSDRFSAERTGGSVSTLTIQRTQQEDSAVYLCASSRTGSYEQYFGPGTRLTVT.

The CDR3 spells CASSIVGGKTSPLHF. CDR3 sequence (DNA): TGTGCCAGTAGTATAGTGGGGGGAAAAACTTCACCCCTCCACTTT. This rearrangement joins TRBV19 to TRBJ1-6; maybe TRBD1 (5 bases). Germline-derived CDR1 and CDR2 are LNHDA and SQIVND (reference sequence). Between the trimmed V and J ends, which lost 1 base and 9 bases, there was a span of 13 bases. This CDR3 has 15 amino acids.

This sequence joins TRBV5-1 and TRBJ1-1, with TRBD1 as a possible D gene (5 bases). The CDR3 extends over 17 amino acids. Trimming stripped 0 bases from V and 0 bases from J, with 15 bases between. Germline V gene sequence: CDR1 SGHRS, CDR2 YFSETQ. The CDR3 loop reads CASSLAMGLKMNTEAFF. DNA of the CDR3: TGCGCCAGCAGCTTGGCCATGGGACTGAAAATGAACACTGAAGCTTTCTTT.

Concerning this clone: The same CDR3 is also encoded by other DNA sequences in this sample. The rearrangement links TRBV9 to TRBJ2-1; tentative D call: TRBD2 (6 bases). The CDR3 loop spans 13 amino acids. The ends were cut back, 0 bases at V and 7 bases at J, with 8 bases in the middle. Germline V gene sequence: CDR1 SGDLS, CDR2 YYNGEE. For the CDR3, the DNA is TGTGCCAGCAGCGTAGGCGGGGTAAATGAGCAGTTCTTC. Its protein product is CASSVGGVNEQFF.

V gene TRBV7-6 combines with J gene TRBJ1-4; maybe TRBD1 (5 bases). V was pared by 4 bases and J by 5 bases, with 8 bases between. The length of the CDR3 is 13 residues. Germline V gene sequence: CDR1 SGHVS, CDR2 FNYEAQ. Written as DNA, the CDR3 is TGTGCCAGCAGCTACAGGTTAAATGAAAAACTGTTTTTT. It specifies CASSYRLNEKLFF. Full variable domain (missing parts from reference TRBV7-6 and TRBJ1-4): GAGVSQSPRYKVTKRGQDVALRCDPISGHVSLYWYRQALGQGPEFLTYFNYEAQQDKSGLPNDRFSAERPEGSISTLTIQRTEQRDSAMYRCASSYRLNEKLFFGSGTQLSVL.